This T cell receptor (beta chain) derives from a study of high-grade serous ovarian cancer treatment subgroups. Tumor samples were obtained before definitive surgery or chemotherapy. Some clones are missing from TCRdb's copy, which holds only in-frame ones; the method was immunoSEQ multiplex PCR. This table has 19,000 or so clones, about 75% appearing once. This CDR3 has 12 residues. V was shortened by 3 bases and J by 8 bases, with 11 bases between the two germline ends. The germline V gene encodes CDR1 SGHKS and CDR2 YYEKEE (reference sequence). Material: tumor tissue. The J gene is TRBJ1-1, the V gene TRBV5-5; D not certain. The receptor was isolated from a human donor with high-grade serous ovarian cancer. CDR3 amino acids: CASSSFTEEAFF. CDR3 DNA sequence: TGTGCCAGCAGCTCGTTTACAGAGGAAGCTTTCTTT.